This TCR beta chain was retrieved from a study of cytomegalovirus exposure and HLA in healthy donors. Looking at the study overall: Early released data comprised some 91 million unique TCRs from HLA-typed donors.

In this sample, this clone is large. In the PCR, 60 Vbeta and 13 Jbeta primers were used. TCRdb keeps only in-frame clones here, not all; method: immunoSEQ multiplex PCR. The sample has about 190,000 clones; roughly 77% are singletons. The sample was PBMCs. The sequence was obtained from a woman aged 25-40 years in good health and CMV-seropositive.

For the CDR3, the DNA is TGTGCCAGCAGTGAACTAGCGGAAGCCTACGAGCAGTACTTC. It yields the protein CASSELAEAYEQYF. J is TRBJ2-7 and V is TRBV6-1; 7 bases are a match to TRBD2. The V gene's germline CDR1 is MNHNS and CDR2 SASEGT. The CDR3 runs 14 residues. V lost 2 bases to trimming and J lost 2 bases; unmatched junction nucleotides: 3.